Shown below are 10 T cell receptor beta chains from a single sample sequenced in a study of cytomegalovirus exposure and HLA in healthy donors. PCR amplification relied on 60 Vbeta primers (plus 13 Jbeta primers). Profiling relied on immunoSEQ multiplex PCR, and the TCRdb table lists in-frame clones only, not all of them. This table holds approximately 80,000 clones, over 60% found once. The source material was PBMCs. Receptors were obtained from a woman aged 40 to 50 in good health and CMV-seropositive.

J is TRBJ1-1 and V is TRBV28; no reliable D call. The CDR3 is 11 residues long. Germline assignment: CDR1 MDHEN and CDR2 SYDVKM. The V end lost 11 bases, the J end lost 10 bases, and 17 bases lay between the germline ends. The DNA of the CDR3 is TGTGCCGCCGTCGGTGAGGGCTCAGCTTTCTTT. This translates into CAAVGEGSAFF. The full variable domain, in which reference TRBV28 and TRBJ1-1 provide the parts outside the CDR3, is DVKVTQSSRYLVKRTGEKVFLECVQDMDHENMFWYRQDPGLGLRLIYFSYDVKMKEKGDIPEGYSVSREKKERFSLILESASTNQTSMYLCAAVGEGSAFFGQGTRLTVV.

The chain employs TRBV6-1 and TRBJ1-1, with D uncertain. V was cut by 6 bases and J by 1 base, with 12 bases left in between. CDR1 MNHNS and CDR2 SASEGT come from the germline V gene. The length of the CDR3 is 14 residues. CDR3 bases: TGTGCCAGCAGAAGAGACACCCCGAACACTGAAGCTTTCTTT. It translates to CASRRDTPNTEAFF.

The rearrangement links TRBV7-9 to TRBJ2-5; 12 bases agree with TRBD2. The CDR3 consists of 15 residues. Germline loops: CDR1 SEHNR, CDR2 FQNEAQ (reference sequence). Trimming took 5 bases from V and 5 from J; bases not matched to a gene: 6. In DNA, the CDR3 is TGTGCCAGCAGCCCGACTAGCGGGAGTAGGGAGACCCAGTACTTC. Translating gives CASSPTSGSRETQYF.

The chain combines TRBV6-5 with TRBJ1-1; 7 bases fit TRBD1. Looked up from germline, CDR1 is MNHEY and CDR2 is SVGAGI. V dropped 2 bases and J dropped 7; count of bases not matched to a gene: 4. CDR3 length: 13 amino acids. The CDR3 is CASSYANRGEAFF. The DNA of the CDR3 is TGTGCCAGCAGTTACGCTAACAGGGGTGAAGCTTTCTTT.

The chain is built from TRBV13 and TRBJ1-1; a possible D gene is TRBD1 (6 bases). This CDR3 has 15 residues. V dropped 4 bases and J dropped 2 bases, with 14 bases sitting between them. In germline, CDR1 is PRHDT, CDR2 FYEKMQ (reference sequence). The CDR3 sequence is CASSSGRTVNTEAFF. The DNA for the CDR3 is TGTGCCAGCAGCTCCGGGCGGACAGTTAACACTGAAGCTTTCTTT.

CDR3 bases: TGTGCCAGCAGCCGCCGGGACATTTGGAACACTGAAGCTTTCTTT. It is translated as CASSRRDIWNTEAFF. The chain carries TRBV28 and TRBJ1-1; weak D call: TRBD1 (6 bases). The germline V gene has CDR1 MDHEN and CDR2 SYDVKM. The CDR3 covers 15 residues. Between the trimmed V and J ends, which lost 6 bases and 1 base, there was a span of 15 bases.

The chain recombines TRBV11-2 with TRBJ2-1, with TRBD1 matching 10 bases. The CDR3 totals 16 residues. V lost 4 bases and J lost 7; bases outside the gene matches: 10. Germline CDR1 is SGHAT and CDR2 is FQNNGV. The CDR3 reads CASSSTGQGSLNEQFF. The CDR3 coding sequence is TGTGCCAGCAGCTCTACGGGACAGGGGAGTTTGAATGAGCAGTTCTTC.

J is TRBJ1-2 and V is TRBV2; TRBD1 agrees at 8 bases. The germline CDR1 and CDR2 sequences are SNHLY and FYNNEI. V was pared by 9 bases and J by 1 base, with 4 bases of the junction left unmatched. This CDR3 contains 13 residues. This chain's CDR3 is CASRTGFNYGYTF. In DNA form, the CDR3 reads TGTGCCAGTAGGACAGGGTTTAACTATGGCTACACCTTC.

The V and J genes are TRBV29-1 and TRBJ2-3, with 7 bases identical to TRBD1. In germline, CDR1 is SQVTM, CDR2 ANQGSEA. The V gene end was trimmed by 7 bases and the J gene end by 0 bases; junction bases not matched to a gene: 4. This CDR3 contains 13 residues. The DNA of the CDR3 is TGCAGCGGGAAACAGGGGAGCACAGATACGCAGTATTTT. This codes for CSGKQGSTDTQYF.

The V and J genes are TRBV4-2 and TRBJ2-3, with TRBD2 identical over 9 bases. V trimming: 0 bases; J trimming: 2 bases; junction bases outside the gene matches: 9. The germline V gene encodes CDR1 LGHNA and CDR2 YNFKEQ. The CDR3 totals 18 residues. This CDR3 reads CASSQDLFAGGYTDTQYF. Written as DNA, the CDR3 is TGTGCCAGCAGCCAAGATCTGTTCGCGGGGGGGTACACAGATACGCAGTATTTT.